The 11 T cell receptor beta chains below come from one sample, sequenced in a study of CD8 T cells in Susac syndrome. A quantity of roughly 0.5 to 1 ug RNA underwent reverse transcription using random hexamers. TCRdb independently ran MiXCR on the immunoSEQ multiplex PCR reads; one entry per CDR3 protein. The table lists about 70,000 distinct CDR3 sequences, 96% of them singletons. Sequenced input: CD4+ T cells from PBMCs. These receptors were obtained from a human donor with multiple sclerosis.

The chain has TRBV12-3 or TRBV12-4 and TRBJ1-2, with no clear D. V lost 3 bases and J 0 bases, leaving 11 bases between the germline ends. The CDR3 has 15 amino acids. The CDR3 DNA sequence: TGTGCCAGCAGTTTTCTTCCAGTTTCTAACTATGGCTACACCTTC. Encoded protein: CASSFLPVSNYGYTF.

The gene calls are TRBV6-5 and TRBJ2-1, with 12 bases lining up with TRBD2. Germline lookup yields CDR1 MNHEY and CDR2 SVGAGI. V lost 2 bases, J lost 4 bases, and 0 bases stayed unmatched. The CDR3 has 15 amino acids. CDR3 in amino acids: CASSYGLAGYNEQFF. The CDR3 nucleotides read TGTGCCAGCAGTTACGGACTAGCGGGGTACAATGAGCAGTTCTTC.

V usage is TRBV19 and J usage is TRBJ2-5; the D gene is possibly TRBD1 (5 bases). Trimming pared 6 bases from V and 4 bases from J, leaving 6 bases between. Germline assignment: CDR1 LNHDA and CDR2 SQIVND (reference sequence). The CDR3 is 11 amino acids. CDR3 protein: CASRQGETQYF. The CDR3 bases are TGTGCCAGTAGGCAGGGAGAGACCCAGTACTTC.

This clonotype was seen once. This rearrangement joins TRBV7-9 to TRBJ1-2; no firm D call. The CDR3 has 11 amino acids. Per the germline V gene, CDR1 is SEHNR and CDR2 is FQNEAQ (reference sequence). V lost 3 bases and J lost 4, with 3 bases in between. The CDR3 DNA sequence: TGTGCCAGCAGCTTTGTCTATGGCTACACCTTC. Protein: CASSFVYGYTF.

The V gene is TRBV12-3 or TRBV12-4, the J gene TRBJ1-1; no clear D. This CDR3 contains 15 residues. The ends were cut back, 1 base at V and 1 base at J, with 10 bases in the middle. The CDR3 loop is CASSLGRRENTEAFF. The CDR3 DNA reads TGTGCCAGCAGTTTAGGTCGACGGGAGAACACTGAAGCTTTCTTT.

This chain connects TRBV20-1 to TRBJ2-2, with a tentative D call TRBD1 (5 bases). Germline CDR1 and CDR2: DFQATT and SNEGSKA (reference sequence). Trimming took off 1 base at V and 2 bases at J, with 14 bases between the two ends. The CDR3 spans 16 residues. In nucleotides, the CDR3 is TGCAGTGCTAGAGGTTTTGGGGCCCTTAACACCGGGGAGCTGTTTTTT. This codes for CSARGFGALNTGELFF.

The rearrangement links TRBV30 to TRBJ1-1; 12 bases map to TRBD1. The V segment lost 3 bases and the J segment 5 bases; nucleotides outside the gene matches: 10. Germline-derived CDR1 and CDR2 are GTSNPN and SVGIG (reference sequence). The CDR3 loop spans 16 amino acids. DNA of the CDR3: TGTGCCTGGAGGAGGGACAGGGGGCTTGGGAATACTGAAGCTTTCTTT. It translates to CAWRRDRGLGNTEAFF.

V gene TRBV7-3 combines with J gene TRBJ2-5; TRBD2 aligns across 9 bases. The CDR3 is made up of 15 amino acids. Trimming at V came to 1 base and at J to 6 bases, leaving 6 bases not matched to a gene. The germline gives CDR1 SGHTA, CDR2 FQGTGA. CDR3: CASSLIASGEQTQYF. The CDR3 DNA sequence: TGTGCCAGCAGCTTAATCGCTAGCGGGGAACAGACCCAGTACTTC.

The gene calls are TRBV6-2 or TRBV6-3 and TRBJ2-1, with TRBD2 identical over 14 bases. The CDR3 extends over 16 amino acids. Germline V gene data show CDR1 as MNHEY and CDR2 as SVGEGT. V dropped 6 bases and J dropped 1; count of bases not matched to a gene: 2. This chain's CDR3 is CASSGTSGGSYNEQFF. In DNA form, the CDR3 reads TGTGCCAGCAGCGGGACTAGCGGGGGTTCCTACAATGAGCAGTTCTTC.

The CDR3 nucleotides read TGTGCCAGCAGCCAGGGACATCGTGGCGCTGAAGCTTTCTTT. Its protein is CASSQGHRGAEAFF. This rearrangement joins TRBV12-3 or TRBV12-4 to TRBJ1-1; weak D call: TRBD1 (6 bases). The CDR3 covers 14 residues. Trimming removed 6 bases at V and 6 bases at J, with 17 bases between.

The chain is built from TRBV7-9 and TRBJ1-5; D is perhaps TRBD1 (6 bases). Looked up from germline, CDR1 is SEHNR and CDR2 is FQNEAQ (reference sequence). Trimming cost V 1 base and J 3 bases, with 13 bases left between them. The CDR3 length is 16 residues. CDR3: CASSLESGALNQPQHF. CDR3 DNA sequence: TGTGCCAGCAGCTTAGAATCAGGGGCCCTCAATCAGCCCCAGCATTTT.